Shown below are 7 T cell receptor beta chains from a single sample sequenced in a study of T cells in Graves' hyperthyroidism and ophthalmopathy. TCR beta CDR3 region amplification was performed from RNA transcripts. A first-round RT-PCR of the TCR CDR3 used the HTBI primer set. TCRdb reprocessed the multiplex PCR reads via MiXCR and lists one record per CDR3 protein. This table holds about 570,000 distinct CDR3 sequences, about 43% found once. Sequenced input: peripheral blood or thyroid tissue (not recorded which). These receptors were obtained from an adult woman with Graves' disease, either hyperthyroidism or ophthalmopathy (not recorded which).

The V gene is TRBV19, the J gene TRBJ1-5, with a tentative D call TRBD1 (5 bases). V dropped 6 bases and J dropped 1 base, with 16 bases sitting between them. The CDR3 is 16 amino acids. Germline lookup yields CDR1 LNHDA and CDR2 SQIVND (reference sequence). The CDR3 sequence is CASRTEGALSNQPQHF. The CDR3 DNA is TGTGCCAGTAGGACGGAAGGGGCGCTCAGCAATCAGCCCCAGCATTTT.

The sample holds many counts of this clonotype. This rearrangement joins TRBV5-1 to TRBJ1-5; 7 bases match TRBD1. V lost 2 bases, J lost 6 bases, and 5 bases stayed unmatched. The CDR3 sequence is 14 residues long. Germline loops: CDR1 SGHRS, CDR2 YFSETQ. The CDR3 nucleotides read TGCGCCAGCAGCTTTGCAGGGGGTAGTCAGCCCCAGCATTTT. Its translation: CASSFAGGSQPQHF.

This clonotype was seen at least ten times. V is TRBV12-3 or TRBV12-4 and J is TRBJ1-2; D not resolved. The CDR3 extends over 15 amino acids. Trimming removed 6 bases at V and 5 bases at J, with 19 bases between. As DNA, the CDR3 is TGTGCCAGCAGCCTGGATGGGCGAATTGCATATGGCTACACCTTC. This gives the protein CASSLDGRIAYGYTF.

The V gene is TRBV20-1, the J gene TRBJ2-5; D not resolved. Trimming cost V 4 bases and J 3 bases, with 6 bases left between them. From germline, CDR1 is DFQATT and CDR2 SNEGSKA (reference sequence). The CDR3 spans 11 residues. The CDR3 protein is CSATTKETQYF. CDR3 nucleotides: TGCAGTGCTACCACAAAAGAGACCCAGTACTTC.

This clonotype was observed many times. The rearrangement links TRBV12-3 or TRBV12-4 to TRBJ1-2; unclear D gene. V was clipped by 9 bases and J by 4 bases, with 15 bases between them. This CDR3 is 13 amino acids long. The chain's CDR3 is CASTRRLLYGYTF. CDR3 nucleotide sequence: TGTGCCAGTACCCGTAGGCTGCTCTATGGCTACACCTTC.

Ten or more counts support this clonotype. The chain joins TRBV9 to TRBJ2-1; 7 nucleotides align to TRBD1. The CDR3 consists of 15 residues. Germline-derived CDR1 and CDR2 are SGDLS and YYNGEE. J lost 0 bases, V lost 3 bases, and 3 bases had no gene match. The CDR3 coding sequence is TGTGCCAGCAGCGCGGGACAGAGCTCCTACAATGAGCAGTTCTTC. It translates to CASSAGQSSYNEQFF.

This clonotype turned up a few times. The chain couples TRBV25-1 to TRBJ1-5, with 7 positions matching TRBD1. Per the germline V gene, CDR1 is MGHDK and CDR2 is SYGVNS. CDR3 size: 13 residues. The V and J ends lost 6 bases and 9 bases, in that order; junction bases with no gene match: 8. This chain's CDR3 is CASSATGEGPQHF. CDR3 bases: TGTGCCAGCAGCGCAACAGGGGAAGGGCCCCAGCATTTT.